The entry below gives a single T cell receptor beta chain sequence along with its context. Using its own MiXCR run on the RT-PCR reads, TCRdb lists one record per CDR3 protein. The sample contains 700,000 to 900,000 distinct CDR3 sequences, around 20% of which appear only once. The sample is drawn from a study of response to subunit inactivated influenza vaccine. The CDR3 has 14 residues. Germline assignment: CDR1 SGHRS and CDR2 YFSETQ. The V end lost 3 bases, the J end lost 8 bases, and 15 bases lay between the germline ends. The clonotype was recovered from a man between 50 and 59 years old who received an inactivated influenza vaccine. J is TRBJ2-4 and V is TRBV5-1; the D call may be TRBD1 or TRBD2 (6 bases each). Sequencing was performed on PBMCs from blood, taken 5 days after vaccination. This chain's CDR3 is CASSSGGGPDIQYF. The CDR3 bases are TGCGCCAGCAGCTCCGGTGGGGGGCCGGACATTCAGTACTTC. Full variable domain (missing parts from reference TRBV5-1 and TRBJ2-4): KAGVTQTPRYLIKTRGQQVTLSCSPISGHRSVSWYQQTPGQGLQFLFEYFSETQRNKGNFPGRFSGRQFSNSRSEMNVSTLELGDSALYLCASSSGGGPDIQYFGAGTRLSVL.